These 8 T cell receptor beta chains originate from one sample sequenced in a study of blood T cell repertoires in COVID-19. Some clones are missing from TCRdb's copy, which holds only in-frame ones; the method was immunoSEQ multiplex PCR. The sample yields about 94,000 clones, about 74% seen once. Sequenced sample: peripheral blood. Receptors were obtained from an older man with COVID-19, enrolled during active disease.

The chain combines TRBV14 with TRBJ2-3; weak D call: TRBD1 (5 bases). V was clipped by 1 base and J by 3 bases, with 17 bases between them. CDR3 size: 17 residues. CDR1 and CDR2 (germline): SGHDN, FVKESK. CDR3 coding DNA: TGTGCCAGCAGCCAAGCCGAGACCCATAGGGGAACAGATACGCAGTATTTT. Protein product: CASSQAETHRGTDTQYF.

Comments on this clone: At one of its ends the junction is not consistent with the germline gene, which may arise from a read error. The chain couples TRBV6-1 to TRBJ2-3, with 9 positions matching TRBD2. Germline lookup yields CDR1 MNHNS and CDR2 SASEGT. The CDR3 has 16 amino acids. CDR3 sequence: CASREAGGTSTDTQYF. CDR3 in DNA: TGTGCCAGCAGAGAAGCGGGAGGAACTAGCACAGATACGCAGTATTTT.

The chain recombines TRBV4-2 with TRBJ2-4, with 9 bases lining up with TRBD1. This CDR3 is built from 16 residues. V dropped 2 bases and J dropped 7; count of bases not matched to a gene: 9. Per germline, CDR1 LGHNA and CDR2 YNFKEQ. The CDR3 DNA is TGTGCCAGCAGCCAAAGGACAGGGGATCTCGGGAACATTCAGTACTTC. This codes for CASSQRTGDLGNIQYF.

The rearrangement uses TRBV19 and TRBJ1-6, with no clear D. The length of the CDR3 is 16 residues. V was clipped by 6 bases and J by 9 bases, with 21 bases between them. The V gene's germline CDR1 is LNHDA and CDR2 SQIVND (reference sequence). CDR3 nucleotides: TGTGCCAGTAGCCGTACCCCGACCGAGGTCCTTTCACCCCTCCACTTT. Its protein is CASSRTPTEVLSPLHF.

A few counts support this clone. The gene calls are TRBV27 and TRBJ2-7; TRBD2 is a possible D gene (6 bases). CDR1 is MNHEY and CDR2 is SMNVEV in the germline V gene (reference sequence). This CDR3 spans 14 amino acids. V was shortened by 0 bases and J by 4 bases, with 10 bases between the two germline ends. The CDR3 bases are TGTGCCAGCAGTTTATCCGGGAGACAGTACGAGCAGTACTTC. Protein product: CASSLSGRQYEQYF.

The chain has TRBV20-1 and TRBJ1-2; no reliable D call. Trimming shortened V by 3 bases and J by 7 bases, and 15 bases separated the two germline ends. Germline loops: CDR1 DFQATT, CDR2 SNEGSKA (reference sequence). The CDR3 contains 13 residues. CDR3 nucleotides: TGCAGTGCTAGTCGTAGCAGCGGAGGTGGCTACACCTTC. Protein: CSASRSSGGGYTF.

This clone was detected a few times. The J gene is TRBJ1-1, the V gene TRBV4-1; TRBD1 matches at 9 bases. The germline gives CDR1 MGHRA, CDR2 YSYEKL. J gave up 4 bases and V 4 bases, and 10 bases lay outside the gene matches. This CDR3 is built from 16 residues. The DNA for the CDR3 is TGCGCCAGCAGCCCACCGGGACAGGGTGGGGGCACTGAAGCTTTCTTT. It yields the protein CASSPPGQGGGTEAFF.

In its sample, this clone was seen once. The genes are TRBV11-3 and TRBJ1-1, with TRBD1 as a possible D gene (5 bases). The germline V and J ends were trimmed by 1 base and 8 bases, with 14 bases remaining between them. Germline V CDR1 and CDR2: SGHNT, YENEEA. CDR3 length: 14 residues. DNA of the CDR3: TGTGCCAGCAGCTTAGCGTTCGGGGCGGGGGAAGCTTTCTTT. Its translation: CASSLAFGAGEAFF.